This entry describes one TCR beta chain. Its antigen is currently unknown. These data come from a study of cytomegalovirus exposure and HLA in healthy donors. Broader study findings: Most likely, a cluster of highly shared sequence variants arose as a sequencing artifact. Earlier results showed most TCR beta V segments being productive about 87% or about 30% of the time.

Amplification used 60 Vbeta primers and 13 Jbeta primers. Data came from immunoSEQ multiplex PCR; TCRdb stores just in-frame clones and leaves some out. The profile covers more than 150,000 clones, with more than 75% appearing a single time and over 1.1% taken by the ten largest. With 5 bases clipped from V and 1 base from J, the junction kept 5 bases outside the gene matches. Germline V gene lookup returns CDR1 SGHTA and CDR2 FQGNSA. This CDR3 is 16 amino acids long. The V gene is TRBV7-2, the J gene TRBJ2-5; the match to TRBD2 covers 12 bases. This TCR came from a male donor in good health and CMV-seronegative. What was sequenced was PBMCs. The CDR3 region has the DNA TGTGCCAGCAGCAACGGACTAGCGGGACCCCAAGAGACCCAGTACTTC. Translating gives CASSNGLAGPQETQYF.